This T cell receptor beta chain was identified during a study of cytomegalovirus exposure and HLA in healthy donors. Study information: Among about 179 million T cells, an earlier analysis found roughly 100 million unique TCR beta sequences.

Notes on this clone: The antigen remains undetermined.

Study outcomes and limitations: Testing in vitro showed a few CMV-associated chains specific for CMV antigens. Fewer than 20,000 TCR beta sequences were associated with HLA alleles at 0.05 false discovery rate in a later analysis. CMV serostatus alone was available as immune exposure information.

Primers: 60 Vbeta forward and 13 Jbeta reverse. Assay: immunoSEQ multiplex PCR; the TCRdb copy retains only in-frame clones and omits some. The sample has approximately 150,000 clones; around 85% are singletons. Germline values: CDR1 SGDLS, CDR2 YYNGEE. The CDR3 contains 15 residues. V was pared by 0 bases and J by 0 bases, with 9 bases between. The V call is TRBV9, the J call TRBJ2-5; perhaps TRBD2 as D (6 bases). The TCR originated in a woman in her twenties or thirties in good health and CMV-seronegative. The sample was PBMCs. In DNA, the CDR3 is TGTGCCAGCAGCGTAGGCGGGATATACCAAGAGACCCAGTACTTC. Its translation is CASSVGGIYQETQYF.